This entry is about one T cell receptor beta chain. Method: immunoSEQ multiplex PCR; TCRdb's copy keeps in-frame clones and lacks some. Among under 300,000 clones listed, 80% to 90% were seen once. Germline assignment: CDR1 MDHEN and CDR2 SYDVKM. J was trimmed by 1 base and V by 5 bases; bases with no gene match: 11. This CDR3 region has 17 residues. This record comes from a study of blood T cell repertoires in COVID-19. About the study: The samples span acute and convalescent COVID-19 from the United States, Italy and Spain.

The cohort comprised adults aged about 18 to 100 years residing in around 25 US areas. The V call is TRBV28, the J call TRBJ2-5, with 9 bases lining up with TRBD2. Sequencing used PBMCs or T cells enriched from blood (not recorded which). This clonotype was obtained from a woman in her forties or fifties who had recovered from COVID-19. CDR3 residues: CASSPIPGLAPQETQYF. The CDR3, as DNA: TGTGCCAGCAGTCCGATACCGGGACTAGCTCCCCAAGAGACCCAGTACTTC.